Below, 23 T cell receptor beta chains from the same sample are listed, as sequenced in a study of blood T cells in healthy people across ages. Together with a sample-barcoded 5' primer, a J-beta primer mix was included in a second PCR lasting about 6 to 12 cycles. TCRdb recomputed calls from the 5' RACE reads with MiXCR, one row per CDR3 protein. The sample has approximately 600,000 distinct CDR3 sequences, about 54% seen once. The sequenced sample was blood. These receptors came from a man in his 60s in good health.

CDR3 DNA: TGTGCCAGCAGCCAAGACCCGGGCCTTGGGGCCAACGTCCTGACTTTC. Residues: CASSQDPGLGANVLTF. V is TRBV4-2 and J is TRBJ2-6; D is undetermined. There are 16 residues in the CDR3. CDR1 and CDR2 (germline): LGHNA, YNFKEQ. The germline V and J ends were trimmed by 0 bases and 3 bases, with 9 bases remaining between them.

A few counts support this clonotype. The gene calls are TRBV12-3 or TRBV12-4 and TRBJ2-1; tentative D call: TRBD2 (6 bases). V was pared by 4 bases and J by 7 bases, with 11 bases between. The CDR3 totals 13 residues. The CDR3 loop is CASSWGLVNEQFF. The CDR3 nucleotides read TGTGCCAGCAGTTGGGGACTCGTAAATGAGCAGTTCTTC.

This chain connects TRBV7-2 to TRBJ2-5; 7 nucleotides match TRBD2. The V gene end was trimmed by 7 bases and the J gene end by 0 bases; junction bases not matched to a gene: 8. Germline CDR1 and CDR2: SGHTA and FQGNSA. CDR3 length: 15 amino acids. The chain's CDR3 is CASNIVGGDQETQYF. The DNA for the CDR3 is TGTGCCAGCAATATAGTGGGGGGGGACCAAGAGACCCAGTACTTC.

This chain joins TRBV2 and TRBJ2-7; weak D call: TRBD2 (6 bases). V was shortened by 5 bases and J by 2 bases, with 13 bases between the two germline ends. Germline V CDR1 and CDR2: SNHLY, FYNNEI. The CDR3 sequence is 14 residues long. Here the CDR3 reads CASSTSGPPYEQYF. The CDR3, as DNA: TGTGCCAGCAGTACAAGCGGGCCTCCCTACGAGCAGTACTTC. Looking up the rest from reference TRBV2 and TRBJ2-7 gives the full variable domain: EPEVTQTPSHQVTQMGQEVILRCVPISNHLYFYWYRQILGQKVEFLVSFYNNEISEKSEIFDDQFSVERPDGSNFTLKIRSTKLEDSAMYFCASSTSGPPYEQYFGPGTRLTVT.

This clonotype was detected only a few times. This sequence joins TRBV27 and TRBJ2-4, with TRBD1 identical over 12 bases. With 5 bases clipped from V and 7 bases from J, the junction kept 9 bases outside the gene matches. Germline lookup yields CDR1 MNHEY and CDR2 SMNVEV (reference sequence). The CDR3 contains 16 residues. CDR3 coding DNA: TGTGCCAGCAGTCCGTACCCGGGACAGGGGGCGAACATTCAGTACTTC. This gives the protein CASSPYPGQGANIQYF.

The chain couples TRBV20-1 to TRBJ1-5; D perhaps matches TRBD1 (6 bases). Trimming pared 6 bases from V and 2 bases from J, leaving 14 bases between. The CDR3 covers 14 residues. Germline V lookup: CDR1 DFQATT, CDR2 SNEGSKA (reference sequence). The CDR3 sequence: CSAYRAAGNQPQHF. CDR3 nucleotide sequence: TGCAGTGCGTACAGGGCAGCGGGCAATCAGCCCCAGCATTTT.

The CDR3 region is CASSEQGRVGEKLFF. The CDR3 DNA reads TGTGCCAGCAGTGAGCAGGGGCGGGTCGGTGAAAAACTGTTTTTT. V gene TRBV2 combines with J gene TRBJ1-4; possibly TRBD1 for D (6 bases). The CDR3 consists of 15 residues. Per the germline V gene, CDR1 is SNHLY and CDR2 is FYNNEI. Trimming removed 3 bases at V and 7 bases at J, with 15 bases between.

This clonotype was observed a few times. The chain joins TRBV5-8 to TRBJ2-1; D not certain. V gave up 0 bases and J gave up 9 bases, with 7 bases separating them. The CDR3 contains 12 residues. CDR1 is SGHTS and CDR2 is YDEGEE in the germline V gene. The CDR3 region is CASSLARVEQFF. The CDR3 bases are TGTGCCAGCAGCTTGGCCCGGGTTGAGCAGTTCTTC.

V and J are TRBV28 and TRBJ1-2; 9 bases are shared with TRBD1. The CDR3 length is 14 residues. Germline V gene data show CDR1 as MDHEN and CDR2 as SYDVKM. The trim removed 3 bases at V and 8 bases at J, leaving 7 bases unmatched. CDR3 DNA: TGTGCCAGCAGTTTCCGCGGGACAGGGATAGGCTACACCTTC. Its translation is CASSFRGTGIGYTF.

This clonotype was observed a handful of times. The gene calls are TRBV9 and TRBJ2-1; the D is unclear. The CDR3 runs to 12 residues. V lost 0 bases and J lost 10, with 8 bases in between. Per germline, CDR1 SGDLS and CDR2 YYNGEE. In DNA, the CDR3 is TGTGCCAGCAGCGTAGATAGGAAAGAGCAGTTCTTC. It codes for CASSVDRKEQFF.

The chain combines TRBV6-5 with TRBJ2-5, with TRBD2 matching over 8 bases. The CDR3 sequence is 14 residues long. Germline V lookup: CDR1 MNHEY, CDR2 SVGAGI. J lost 4 bases, V lost 5 bases, and 6 bases had no gene match. This CDR3 reads CASSPRAGVETQYF. Written as DNA, the CDR3 is TGTGCCAGCAGTCCCCGAGCGGGGGTAGAGACCCAGTACTTC.

This chain connects TRBV6-1 to TRBJ2-7; D remains unclear. The CDR3 extends over 15 amino acids. Germline V gives CDR1 MNHNS, CDR2 SASEGT. V was pared by 6 bases and J by 2 bases, with 17 bases between. CDR3 nucleotides: TGTGCCAGCAGGGAGACTGACCCTCGTCCCTACGAGCAGTACTTC. Amino acids: CASRETDPRPYEQYF.

The chain uses TRBV20-1 and TRBJ1-5; 9 bases fit TRBD1. The CDR3 covers 15 residues. With 2 bases clipped from V and 3 bases from J, the junction kept 5 bases outside the gene matches. Germline loops: CDR1 DFQATT, CDR2 SNEGSKA (reference sequence). CDR3 loop: CSARSTGGPNQPQHF. DNA for the CDR3: TGCAGTGCTAGATCCACAGGGGGCCCCAATCAGCCCCAGCATTTT.

This chain joins TRBV6-5 and TRBJ1-5, with D maybe TRBD1 (5 bases). Germline-derived CDR1 and CDR2 are MNHEY and SVGAGI. The CDR3 consists of 14 residues. Between the trimmed V and J ends, which lost 4 bases and 6 bases, there was a span of 13 bases. CDR3 protein: CASSWTQGVQPQHF. As DNA, the CDR3 is TGTGCCAGCAGTTGGACGCAGGGAGTTCAGCCCCAGCATTTT.

The chain combines TRBV5-1 with TRBJ2-3, with D maybe TRBD2 (5 bases). Trimming took off 0 bases at V and 2 bases at J, with 10 bases between the two ends. CDR1 is SGHRS and CDR2 is YFSETQ in the germline V gene. The length of the CDR3 is 15 residues. The CDR3 reads CASSLGEGDTDTQYF. CDR3 DNA sequence: TGCGCCAGCAGCTTGGGCGAGGGAGACACAGATACGCAGTATTTT.

The chain carries TRBV7-2 and TRBJ1-6; D not certain. The V gene's germline CDR1 is SGHTA and CDR2 FQGNSA. V was pared by 4 bases and J by 7 bases, with 14 bases between. The CDR3 runs 15 residues. CDR3 in DNA: TGTGCCAGCAGCTCCATCCCCAGGATCAATTCACCCCTCCACTTT. Protein: CASSSIPRINSPLHF. The whole variable domain, filled in from reference TRBV7-2 and TRBJ1-6, reads GAGVSQSPSNKVTEKGKDVELRCDPISGHTALYWYRQSLGQGLEFLIYFQGNSAPDKSGLPSDRFSAERTGGSVSTLTIQRTQQEDSAVYLCASSSIPRINSPLHFGNGTRLTVT.

This chain links TRBV2 with TRBJ1-2; 7 bases map to TRBD1. Germline lookup yields CDR1 SNHLY and CDR2 FYNNEI. The CDR3 has 14 amino acids. V dropped 1 base and J dropped 6; count of bases not matched to a gene: 5. The CDR3 DNA reads as TGTGCCAGCAGTGAAGGAGGGGGCAAAGATGGCTACACCTTC. Its protein is CASSEGGGKDGYTF.

This chain joins TRBV6-1 and TRBJ1-5; 8 nucleotides line up with TRBD1. The CDR3 consists of 14 residues. Germline V gives CDR1 MNHNS, CDR2 SASEGT. The V and J ends lost 1 base and 6 bases, in that order; junction bases with no gene match: 2. CDR3 nucleotides: TGTGCCAGCAGTGAAGGGACAGGGTTTCAGCCCCAGCATTTT. As protein: CASSEGTGFQPQHF.

Only a few counts were recorded for this clonotype. The rearrangement joins TRBV7-2 to TRBJ2-5, with D maybe TRBD2 (6 bases). Trimming shortened V by 5 bases and J by 5 bases, and 18 bases separated the two germline ends. The CDR3 is made up of 15 amino acids. Germline CDR1 SGHTA, CDR2 FQGNSA. The CDR3 region is CASSPRDSRYETQYF. The CDR3 DNA sequence: TGTGCCAGCAGCCCTCGGGACTCCCGGTACGAGACCCAGTACTTC.

CDR3: CASSKRRACMETQYF. The CDR3 coding sequence is TGTGCCAGCAGCAAAAGAAGGGCATGCATGGAGACCCAGTACTTC. This rearrangement joins TRBV21-1 to TRBJ2-5; the D call of TRBD2 is as the table states it, not checked on the DNA. TRBV21-1 is a known pseudogene. The CDR3 covers 15 residues.

This clonotype showed up just a few times. The J gene is TRBJ1-2, the V gene TRBV4-1; 11 bases match TRBD1. Germline V gene sequence: CDR1 MGHRA, CDR2 YSYEKL. V dropped 4 bases and J dropped 6; count of bases not matched to a gene: 4. This CDR3 comprises 14 residues. This CDR3 reads CASSPGDRGNGYTF. DNA for the CDR3: TGCGCCAGCAGCCCGGGGGACAGGGGGAATGGCTACACCTTC.

This clonotype showed up just a few times. The chain employs TRBV2 and TRBJ2-7; no clear D. Trimming removed 4 bases at V and 0 bases at J, with 7 bases between. The germline V gene encodes CDR1 SNHLY and CDR2 FYNNEI. This CDR3 comprises 13 residues. The CDR3: CASSVMSSYEQYF. In DNA, the CDR3 is TGTGCCAGCAGTGTGATGAGCTCCTACGAGCAGTACTTC.

The CDR3 DNA is TGTGCCAGCAGCTACAGCCCTAGCGGGGGATGGGATACGCAGTATTTT. Protein sequence: CASSYSPSGGWDTQYF. The V and J genes are TRBV3-1 and TRBJ2-3; 10 nucleotides align to TRBD2. The CDR3 is 16 residues long. Per germline, CDR1 LGHDT and CDR2 YNNKEL (reference sequence). J gave up 6 bases and V 5 bases, and 11 bases lay outside the gene matches.